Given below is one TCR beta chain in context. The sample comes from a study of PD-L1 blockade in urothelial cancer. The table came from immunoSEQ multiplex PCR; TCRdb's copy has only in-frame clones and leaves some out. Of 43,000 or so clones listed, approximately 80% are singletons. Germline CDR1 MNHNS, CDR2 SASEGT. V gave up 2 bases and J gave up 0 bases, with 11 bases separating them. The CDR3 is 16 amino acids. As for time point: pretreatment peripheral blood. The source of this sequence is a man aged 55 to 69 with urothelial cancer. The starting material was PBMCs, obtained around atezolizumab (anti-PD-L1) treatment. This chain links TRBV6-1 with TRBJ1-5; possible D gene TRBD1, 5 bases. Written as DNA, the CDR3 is TGTGCCAGCAGTGAAAACAGGTTAAATAGCAATCAGCCCCAGCATTTT. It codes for CASSENRLNSNQPQHF.